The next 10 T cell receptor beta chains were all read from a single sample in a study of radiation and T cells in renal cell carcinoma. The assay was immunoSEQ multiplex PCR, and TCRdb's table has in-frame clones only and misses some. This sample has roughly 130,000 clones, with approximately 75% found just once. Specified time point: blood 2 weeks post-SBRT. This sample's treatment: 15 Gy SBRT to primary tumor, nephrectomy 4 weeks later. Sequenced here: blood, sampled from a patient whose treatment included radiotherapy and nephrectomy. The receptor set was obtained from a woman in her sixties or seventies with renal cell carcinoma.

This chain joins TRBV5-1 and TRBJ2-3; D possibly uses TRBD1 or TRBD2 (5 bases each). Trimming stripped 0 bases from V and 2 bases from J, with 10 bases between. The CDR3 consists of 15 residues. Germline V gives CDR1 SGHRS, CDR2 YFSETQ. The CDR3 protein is CASSLGGAYTDTQYF. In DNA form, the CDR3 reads TGCGCCAGCAGCTTGGGAGGGGCGTACACAGATACGCAGTATTTT.

The CDR3 DNA reads as TGCGCCAGCAGCCCAATAGGGGGGAATGAGCAGTTCTTC. Its translation is CASSPIGGNEQFF. The chain recombines TRBV4-1 with TRBJ2-1, with D possibly called TRBD1 or TRBD2 (6 bases each). V lost 4 bases, J lost 7 bases, and 11 bases lay in between. The germline CDR1 and CDR2 sequences are MGHRA and YSYEKL. The CDR3 extends over 13 amino acids.

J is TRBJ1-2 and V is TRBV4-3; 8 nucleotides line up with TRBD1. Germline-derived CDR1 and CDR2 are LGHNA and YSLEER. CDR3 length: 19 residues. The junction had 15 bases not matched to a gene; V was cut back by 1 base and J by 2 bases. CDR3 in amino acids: CASSQGVKGQETLNYGYTF. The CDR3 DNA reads TGCGCCAGCAGCCAAGGGGTGAAGGGACAGGAAACGTTGAACTATGGCTACACCTTC.

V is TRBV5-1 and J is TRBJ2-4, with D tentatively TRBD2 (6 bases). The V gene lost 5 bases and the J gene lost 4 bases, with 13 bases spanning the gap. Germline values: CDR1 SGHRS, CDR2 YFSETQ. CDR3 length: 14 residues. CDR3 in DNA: TGCGCCAGCAGTCTGGGGAGGTCAAAAAACATTCAGTACTTC. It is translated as CASSLGRSKNIQYF.

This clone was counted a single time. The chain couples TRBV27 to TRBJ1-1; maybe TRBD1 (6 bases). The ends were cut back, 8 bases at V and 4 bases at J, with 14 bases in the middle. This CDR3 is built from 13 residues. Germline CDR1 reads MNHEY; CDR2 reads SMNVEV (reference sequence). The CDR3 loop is CASQYRGGTEAFF. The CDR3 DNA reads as TGTGCCAGCCAATATAGGGGGGGCACTGAAGCTTTCTTT.

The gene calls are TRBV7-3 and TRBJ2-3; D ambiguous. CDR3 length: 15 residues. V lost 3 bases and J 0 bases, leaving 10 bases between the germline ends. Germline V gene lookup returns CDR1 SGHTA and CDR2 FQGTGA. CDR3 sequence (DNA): TGTGCCAGCAGCTTTGAGGCGGATAGCACAGATACGCAGTATTTT. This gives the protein CASSFEADSTDTQYF.

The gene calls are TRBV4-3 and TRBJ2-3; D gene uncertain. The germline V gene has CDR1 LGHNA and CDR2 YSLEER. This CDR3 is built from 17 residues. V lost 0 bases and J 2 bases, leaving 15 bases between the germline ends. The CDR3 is CASSQDRVSRYTDTQYF. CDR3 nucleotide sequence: TGCGCCAGCAGCCAAGATCGGGTATCCCGCTACACAGATACGCAGTATTTT.

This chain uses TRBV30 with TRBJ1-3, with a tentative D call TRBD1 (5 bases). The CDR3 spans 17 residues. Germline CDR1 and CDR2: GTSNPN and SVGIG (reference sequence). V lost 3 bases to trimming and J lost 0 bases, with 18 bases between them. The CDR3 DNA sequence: TGTGCCTGGAGACAAACCACAGGACCCTACTCTGGAAACACCATATATTTT. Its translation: CAWRQTTGPYSGNTIYF.

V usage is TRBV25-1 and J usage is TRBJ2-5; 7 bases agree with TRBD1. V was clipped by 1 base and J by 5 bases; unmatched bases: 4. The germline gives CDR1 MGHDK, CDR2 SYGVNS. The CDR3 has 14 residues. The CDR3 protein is CASSEWGQSETQYF. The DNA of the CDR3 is TGTGCCAGCAGTGAATGGGGACAGAGCGAGACCCAGTACTTC.

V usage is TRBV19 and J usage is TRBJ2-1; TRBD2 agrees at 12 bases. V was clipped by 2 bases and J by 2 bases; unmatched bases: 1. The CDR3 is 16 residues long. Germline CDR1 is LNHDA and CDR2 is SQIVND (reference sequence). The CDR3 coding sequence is TGTGCCAGTAGTATAACTAGCGGGGGGCCCTACAATGAGCAGTTCTTC. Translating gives CASSITSGGPYNEQFF.